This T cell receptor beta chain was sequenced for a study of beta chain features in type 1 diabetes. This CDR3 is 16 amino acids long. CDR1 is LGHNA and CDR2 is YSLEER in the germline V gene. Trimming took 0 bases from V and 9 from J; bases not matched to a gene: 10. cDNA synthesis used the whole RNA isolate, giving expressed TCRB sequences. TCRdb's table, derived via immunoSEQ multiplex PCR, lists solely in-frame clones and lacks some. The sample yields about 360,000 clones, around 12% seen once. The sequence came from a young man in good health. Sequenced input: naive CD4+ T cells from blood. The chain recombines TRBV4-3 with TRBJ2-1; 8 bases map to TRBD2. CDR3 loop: CASSQDIAGISREQFF. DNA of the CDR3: TGCGCCAGCAGCCAAGACATAGCGGGAATCTCACGTGAGCAGTTCTTC.